The sequence of this T cell receptor beta chain was determined in a study of sequential checkpoint blockade in melanoma. Study context: First-line arms were nivolumab then ipilimumab, or the reverse, randomized 1:1.

In germline, CDR1 is MNHNY, CDR2 SVGAGI (reference sequence). This CDR3 has 13 amino acids. V lost 7 bases, J lost 1 base, and 10 bases lay in between. The repertoire was sequenced with immunoSEQ multiplex PCR; TCRdb's copy has only in-frame clones and lacks some. The table has about 10,000 clones, around three quarters seen once. Regarding treatment: randomized to nivolumab then ipilimumab (arm A) or the reverse (arm B). This clone was counted between two and nine times. V gene TRBV6-6 combines with J gene TRBJ1-1, with D perhaps TRBD1 (5 bases). This TCR was recovered from a human donor with melanoma. The material was CD8+ T cells sorted from blood (inferred from file names), obtained from a patient given nivolumab and ipilimumab in sequence. The CDR3 protein is CASTRQSNTEAFF. CDR3 nucleotide sequence: TGTGCCAGCACCCGACAGTCGAACACTGAAGCTTTCTTT.